This T cell receptor (beta chain) was captured in a study of blood T cell repertoires in COVID-19. Study in general: Researchers got acute and convalescent COVID-19 samples from the United States, Italy and Spain.

Sequenced by immunoSEQ multiplex PCR; TCRdb stores in-frame clones only, minus some. The sample yields some 300,000 clones, over 85% seen once. The CDR3 runs to 15 residues. Germline CDR1 LGHNA, CDR2 YNFKEQ. V was pared by 0 bases and J by 10 bases, with 6 bases of the junction left unmatched. The study recruited people aged roughly 18 to 95 years across approximately 23 US areas. Cohort placement rested on clinical history that participants reported themselves. Within 2 weeks before study entry, exposed participants met a COVID-19 case. Input material: PBMCs or T cells enriched from blood (not recorded which). This chain joins TRBV4-2 and TRBJ1-6, with 7 bases fitting TRBD1. The clonotype originates from a woman between 50 and 59 years old who had been exposed to COVID-19. DNA of the CDR3: TGTGCCAGCAGCCAAGATGAGGGGGCCCGGTCACCCCTCCACTTT. Its translation: CASSQDEGARSPLHF.